The 27 T cell receptor beta chains presented below share a single source sample, sequenced in a study of T cell changes during pregnancy in multiple sclerosis. Generated by immunoSEQ multiplex PCR, the TCRdb table keeps only in-frame clones and is missing some. The sample lists approximately 52,000 clones; about 92% were seen once. The sample here was CD4+ T cells from peripheral blood mononuclear cells, taken after pregnancy. Receptors originate from a female donor with multiple sclerosis, enrolled in a pregnancy study.

The J gene is TRBJ2-2, the V gene TRBV5-4; 7 bases line up with TRBD1. The CDR3 contains 16 residues. Germline assignment: CDR1 SGHNT and CDR2 YYREEE (reference sequence). J gave up 0 bases and V 0 bases, and 2 bases lay outside the gene matches. The CDR3 DNA reads as TGTGCCAGCAGCTTGGAAGGGACAGCGAACACCGGGGAGCTGTTTTTT. Encoded protein: CASSLEGTANTGELFF.

This chain joins TRBV5-1 and TRBJ1-1; D is possibly TRBD1 (5 bases). The ends were cut back, 4 bases at V and 0 bases at J, with 16 bases in the middle. Germline assignment: CDR1 SGHRS and CDR2 YFSETQ. The CDR3 length is 16 residues. The CDR3 region is CASSRRQRGMNTEAFF. The CDR3 bases are TGCGCCAGCAGCCGCCGACAGAGAGGTATGAACACTGAAGCTTTCTTT.

The genes are TRBV15 and TRBJ2-3; 14 bases match TRBD2. Losses at the gene ends were 2 bases for V and 6 bases for J; bases not matched to a gene: 7. CDR1 and CDR2 (germline): LNHNV, YYDKDF (reference sequence). The CDR3 has 17 amino acids. The CDR3 DNA sequence: TGTGCCACCAGCAGATCGGGGACTAGCGGGAGTCTGGATACGCAGTATTTT. This sequence encodes CATSRSGTSGSLDTQYF.

The V and J genes are TRBV27 and TRBJ2-7, with D tentatively TRBD1 (6 bases). This CDR3 has 13 amino acids. V was trimmed by 4 bases and J by 3 bases, leaving 10 bases between them. CDR1 is MNHEY and CDR2 is SMNVEV in the germline V gene (reference sequence). The chain's CDR3 is CASSYRENYEQYF. In nucleotides, the CDR3 is TGTGCCAGCAGTTACAGGGAAAACTACGAGCAGTACTTC.

V usage is TRBV6-6 and J usage is TRBJ2-6; 7 nucleotides line up with TRBD2. Germline CDR1 is MNHNY and CDR2 is SVGAGI (reference sequence). V lost 6 bases and J lost 1; bases outside the gene matches: 3. The CDR3 is 15 amino acids. CDR3 coding DNA: TGTGCCAGCAGGTCCGGGGGGTCTGGGGCCAACGTCCTGACTTTC. It codes for CASRSGGSGANVLTF.

The rearrangement links TRBV28 to TRBJ1-2; a possible D gene is TRBD1 (6 bases). Trimming cost V 5 bases and J 11 bases, with 15 bases left between them. Looked up from germline, CDR1 is MDHEN and CDR2 is SYDVKM. The CDR3 is 12 residues long. The CDR3 loop is CASSPQGRGYTF. The CDR3 nucleotides read TGTGCCAGCAGTCCCCAGGGGCGTGGGTACACCTTC.

V is TRBV7-2 and J is TRBJ2-1, with 12 positions matching TRBD2. The J segment lost 5 bases and the V segment lost 3 bases, leaving 5 bases of the junction unmatched. The CDR3 has 16 residues. Germline CDR1 reads SGHTA; CDR2 reads FQGNSA. The CDR3 sequence: CASSFQTSGGNNEQFF. The DNA of the CDR3 is TGTGCCAGCAGCTTCCAGACTAGCGGGGGAAACAATGAGCAGTTCTTC.

The chain recombines TRBV4-1 with TRBJ2-1; 10 bases align to TRBD2. This CDR3 is 15 amino acids long. Losses at the gene ends were 6 bases for V and 7 bases for J; bases not matched to a gene: 9. Germline V gives CDR1 MGHRA, CDR2 YSYEKL. The CDR3 protein is CASRELAGNGNEQFF. The CDR3 nucleotides read TGCGCCAGCAGGGAACTAGCGGGAAATGGTAATGAGCAGTTCTTC.

This chain uses TRBV6-6 with TRBJ1-1; possibly TRBD1 for D (6 bases). Trimming removed 5 bases from V and 5 bases from J, with 12 bases in between. Germline loops: CDR1 MNHNY, CDR2 SVGAGI (reference sequence). The CDR3 sequence is 13 residues long. The DNA for the CDR3 is TGTGCCAGCAGTCTTACAGGGCGGACTGAAGCTTTCTTT. Translation: CASSLTGRTEAFF.

The chain carries TRBV7-9 and TRBJ1-1, with TRBD1 matching over 10 bases. The CDR3 covers 14 residues. V shed 5 bases and J 5 bases; nucleotides not matched to a gene: 5. Germline V CDR1 and CDR2: SEHNR, FQNEAQ (reference sequence). CDR3 bases: TGTGCCAGCAGCCCCGGGACAGGGGAAACTGAAGCTTTCTTT. Its translation is CASSPGTGETEAFF.

The genes are TRBV30 and TRBJ2-7; 11 nucleotides line up with TRBD2. V shed 4 bases, J shed 3 bases, and the junction held 8 bases outside the gene matches. In germline, CDR1 is GTSNPN, CDR2 SVGIG (reference sequence). This CDR3 is 15 amino acids long. CDR3 DNA: TGTGCCTGGACTCCGGGACTAGCGGTCCTCTACGAGCAGTACTTC. This codes for CAWTPGLAVLYEQYF.

The chain recombines TRBV6-4 with TRBJ1-1, with TRBD1 matching 7 bases. Germline assignment: CDR1 MRHNA and CDR2 SNTAGT. J was trimmed by 1 base and V by 6 bases; bases with no gene match: 2. The CDR3 is made up of 13 amino acids. CDR3 region: CASSRTGNTEAFF. Here the CDR3 DNA reads TGTGCCAGCAGCAGGACAGGGAACACTGAAGCTTTCTTT.

The rearrangement joins TRBV4-2 to TRBJ2-3, with TRBD2 matching 10 bases. Per the germline V gene, CDR1 is LGHNA and CDR2 is YNFKEQ. This CDR3 has 19 amino acids. V trimming: 1 base; J trimming: 5 bases; junction bases outside the gene matches: 15. CDR3 amino acids: CASSQVGKAGGRSGDTQYF. The CDR3 DNA reads as TGTGCCAGCAGCCAAGTGGGGAAAGCGGGAGGGAGGTCCGGAGATACGCAGTATTTT.

The genes are TRBV7-9 and TRBJ2-3; 9 nucleotides agree with TRBD1. The CDR3 spans 15 residues. Germline CDR1 is SEHNR and CDR2 is FQNEAQ (reference sequence). Trimming at V came to 5 bases and at J to 6 bases, leaving 9 bases not matched to a gene. The CDR3 here is CASSVSGTGRDTQYF. In DNA form, the CDR3 reads TGTGCCAGCAGCGTGTCCGGGACAGGGAGGGATACGCAGTATTTT.

The table lists this clone with a count of one. V is TRBV27 and J is TRBJ2-1; 10 nucleotides agree with TRBD2. The V and J ends lost 7 bases and 2 bases, in that order; junction bases with no gene match: 5. Per germline, CDR1 MNHEY and CDR2 SMNVEV (reference sequence). The CDR3 covers 15 residues. The CDR3 protein is CASTPSGRTYNEQFF. The CDR3 DNA is TGTGCCAGCACCCCTAGCGGGAGAACCTACAATGAGCAGTTCTTC.

V gene TRBV29-1 combines with J gene TRBJ2-3, with TRBD2 as a possible D gene (6 bases). CDR3 length: 11 amino acids. V dropped 7 bases and J dropped 6 bases, with 11 bases sitting between them. From germline, CDR1 is SQVTM and CDR2 ANQGSEA. CDR3 sequence reads: CSGGDGDTQYF. The CDR3 DNA follows: TGCAGCGGGGGGGACGGGGATACGCAGTATTTT.

The rearrangement joins TRBV29-1 to TRBJ1-1, with D perhaps TRBD1 (6 bases). Germline V gives CDR1 SQVTM, CDR2 ANQGSEA. This CDR3 comprises 14 residues. V gave up 7 bases and J gave up 4 bases, with 19 bases separating them. The CDR3 loop reads CSAYRPGVVTEAFF. CDR3 nucleotides: TGCAGCGCCTACCGTCCAGGGGTAGTCACTGAAGCTTTCTTT.

This rearrangement joins TRBV5-1 to TRBJ1-3; D might be TRBD1 (5 bases). V was trimmed by 1 base and J by 1 base, leaving 15 bases between them. The CDR3 is 17 amino acids. Looked up from germline, CDR1 is SGHRS and CDR2 is YFSETQ. As DNA, the CDR3 is TGCGCCAGCAGCTTGCTCCCACAGGTGGGGTCTGGAAACACCATATATTTT. This encodes CASSLLPQVGSGNTIYF.

In its sample, this clone was seen once. The chain joins TRBV7-9 to TRBJ2-5; 11 bases fit TRBD2. V lost 1 base, J lost 11 bases, and 9 bases stayed unmatched. The germline CDR1 and CDR2 sequences are SEHNR and FQNEAQ (reference sequence). The CDR3 has 15 residues. The CDR3 is CASSLVGLAGGTQYF. As DNA, the CDR3 is TGTGCCAGCAGCTTAGTCGGGCTAGCGGGAGGTACTCAGTACTTC.

V usage is TRBV7-9 and J usage is TRBJ2-1, with TRBD2 as a possible D gene (6 bases). Trimming took off 1 base at V and 7 bases at J, with 26 bases between the two ends. Germline V gives CDR1 SEHNR, CDR2 FQNEAQ (reference sequence). The length of the CDR3 is 19 residues. CDR3 residues: CASSLGDPGLLGGLNEQFF. The CDR3 DNA follows: TGTGCCAGCAGCTTAGGGGACCCGGGTCTCCTCGGAGGGTTGAATGAGCAGTTCTTC.

The rearrangement joins TRBV11-1 to TRBJ1-2; 9 bases agree with TRBD1. V lost 5 bases and J lost 4; bases outside the gene matches: 11. CDR3 length: 16 amino acids. The germline CDR1 and CDR2 sequences are SGHAT and FQDESV (reference sequence). The CDR3 coding sequence is TGTGCCAGCAGCACCAAAGAAAACAGGGGGCTCTATGGCTACACCTTC. Translated, it gives CASSTKENRGLYGYTF.

The chain joins TRBV19 to TRBJ2-3; no definite D call. Germline V gives CDR1 LNHDA, CDR2 SQIVND (reference sequence). V lost 3 bases and J lost 4, with 11 bases in between. The CDR3 sequence is 14 residues long. The CDR3 sequence is CASSILAGPDTQYF. CDR3 in DNA: TGTGCCAGTAGTATCCTTGCCGGTCCAGATACGCAGTATTTT.

The V gene is TRBV5-4, the J gene TRBJ1-1; TRBD1 matches 7 bases. CDR1 and CDR2 from the germline V gene are SGHNT and YYREEE (reference sequence). With V trimmed by 3 bases and J by 3 bases, 5 bases remained unmatched. The CDR3 contains 14 residues. CDR3 bases: TGTGCCAGCAGCTCGGGACAGAGGGACACTGAAGCTTTCTTT. Its translation is CASSSGQRDTEAFF. Full variable domain (remainder filled in from reference TRBV5-4 and TRBJ1-1): ETGVTQSPTHLIKTRGQQVTLRCSSQSGHNTVSWYQQALGQGPQFIFQYYREEENGRGNFPPRFSGLQFPNYSSELNVNALELDDSALYLCASSSGQRDTEAFFGQGTRLTVV.

CDR3 nucleotide sequence: TGTGCCAGCAGCTTGGTTGGACGGACTAGCGGGAGGGCCCGTGAGCAGTTCTTC. Translation gives CASSLVGRTSGRAREQFF. The genes are TRBV5-6 and TRBJ2-1; 15 bases map to TRBD2. Germline trimming cut 0 bases from V and 9 bases from J; bases unmatched to any gene: 10. This CDR3 contains 18 residues. Per the germline V gene, CDR1 is SGHDT and CDR2 is YYEEEE.

CDR3 nucleotides: TGCGCCAGCAGCCCACGACTAGTAGAGTACAACAATGAGCAGTTCTTC. This codes for CASSPRLVEYNNEQFF. This chain joins TRBV4-3 and TRBJ2-1; D perhaps matches TRBD2 (6 bases). CDR3 length: 16 residues. The V end was cut by 4 bases, the J end by 5 bases, with 18 bases between. CDR1 is LGHNA, CDR2 YSLEER, per germline.

The CDR3 coding sequence is TGTGCCAGCATCGGACTAGCGGTTTCCTACGAGCAGTACTTC. Translation gives CASIGLAVSYEQYF. The chain couples TRBV6-4 to TRBJ2-7; 10 nucleotides line up with TRBD2. V trimming: 7 bases; J trimming: 1 base; junction bases outside the gene matches: 4. There are 14 residues in the CDR3. Germline assignment: CDR1 MRHNA and CDR2 SNTAGT.

V usage is TRBV5-6 and J usage is TRBJ2-3, with D possibly matching TRBD2 (5 bases). Trimming cost V 4 bases and J 0 bases, with 12 bases left between them. CDR1 is SGHDT and CDR2 is YYEEEE in the germline V gene. This CDR3 comprises 15 residues. CDR3 residues: CASSPVGASTDTQYF. CDR3 nucleotides: TGTGCCAGCAGCCCTGTGGGAGCTAGCACAGATACGCAGTATTTT.